This T cell receptor beta chain is from a study of identical twins. The study's findings and limits: Not following the same donors, the study drew its conclusions from cross-sectional statistical analysis. Cord blood's abundant beta clonotypes had fewer insertions, unlike memory repertoires. Modeled out-of-frame TCR alpha sharing in monozygotic twins fell below observed levels.

TCRdb redid the calling of the 5' RACE reads with MiXCR, one entry per CDR3 protein. This table has roughly 700,000 distinct CDR3 sequences, about 9.4% appearing once. As to this clonotype: The antigen is unknown.

The CDR3 has 14 residues. The germline V gene encodes CDR1 MDHEN and CDR2 SYDVKM. Germline trimming cut 9 bases from V and 4 bases from J; bases unmatched to any gene: 6. This sample was also put to use in a study of yellow fever vaccine responses in identical twins. That investigation notes: In identical twins, vaccine T cell responses appeared partly shared and partly individual.

What was sequenced was PBMCs. The receptor was derived from a woman between 18 and 29 years old in good health. The chain links TRBV28 to TRBJ2-3; 11 bases fit TRBD2. The CDR3 here is CASCTSGSPDTQYF. CDR3 in DNA: TGTGCCAGTTGTACTAGCGGGAGTCCAGATACGCAGTATTTT.